The 26 T cell receptor beta chains presented below share a single source sample, sequenced in a study of radiotherapy plus CTLA-4 blockade in lung cancer listed by TCRdb under 2018. The library was built by means of the immunoSEQ multiplex PCR assay. Entries here come from immuneACCESS through TCRdb and include only in-frame sequences with V and J called. Some clones fail to appear in such tables; in the studies checked, an unresolved V gene covers under half of the shortfall, and the cause of the remainder is unknown. The sample table shows tens of thousands of clones, and about 88% are seen once. Jointly, the top ten make up around 7.6% of the sample. The sequencing used peripheral blood, collected from a patient treated with radiotherapy plus ipilimumab. Receptors originate from a human donor with non-small cell lung cancer whose response to radiotherapy plus ipilimumab could not be evaluated.

This clone was detected only once. The gene calls are TRBV29-1 and TRBJ1-2; D remains ambiguous. Trimming shortened V by 3 bases and J by 0 bases, and 5 bases separated the two germline ends. CDR1 SQVTM and CDR2 ANQGSEA come from the germline V gene. There are 12 residues in the CDR3. DNA of the CDR3: TGCAGCGTTGACACAGCTAACTATGGCTACACCTTC. Translation gives CSVDTANYGYTF.

The CDR3 DNA follows: TGTGCCAGCAGCTCGCCGGGACTAGCGGGAGCCGTCTCCGATACGCAGTATTTT. This gives the protein CASSSPGLAGAVSDTQYF. This chain uses TRBV28 with TRBJ2-3; TRBD2 agrees at 14 bases. The CDR3 totals 18 residues. V lost 6 bases, J lost 6 bases, and 14 bases stayed unmatched. Germline CDR1 MDHEN, CDR2 SYDVKM.

V gene TRBV19 combines with J gene TRBJ2-6; TRBD2 might be the D (6 bases). Trimming removed 1 base at V and 4 bases at J, with 14 bases between. The germline gives CDR1 LNHDA, CDR2 SQIVND (reference sequence). The CDR3 covers 17 residues. In nucleotides, the CDR3 is TGTGCCAGTAGTATAGGGGGAGGTGCAGGGGGGGCCAACGTCCTGACTTTC. Protein: CASSIGGGAGGANVLTF.

This clone was seen just once. The chain joins TRBV19 to TRBJ2-4, with 9 bases matching TRBD2. The CDR3 extends over 14 amino acids. Trimming took 8 bases from V and 3 from J; bases not matched to a gene: 5. CDR1 is LNHDA, CDR2 SQIVND, per germline (reference sequence). CDR3 coding DNA: TGTGCCAGTCAGGAGCGGGAGGTCAAAAACATTCAGTACTTC. Residues: CASQEREVKNIQYF.

This clone came up a few times. The chain couples TRBV21-1 to TRBJ2-2; the D segment call TRBD1 is taken from the table without a DNA check. TRBV21-1 is tagged as a pseudogene. The CDR3 runs to 15 residues. The CDR3 DNA reads TGTGCCAGCAGCAGAGGACAGACGAACACCGGGGAGCTGTTTTTT. Translated: CASSRGQTNTGELFF.

This chain joins TRBV18 and TRBJ2-1, with D tentatively TRBD1 (6 bases). This CDR3 is 13 amino acids long. The V end lost 3 bases, the J end lost 6 bases, and 9 bases lay between the germline ends. CDR1 and CDR2 (germline): KGHSH, LQKENI. The CDR3 DNA reads TGTGCCAGCTCACCGCCGACAGGCAATGAGCAGTTCTTC. As protein: CASSPPTGNEQFF.

This clone was counted a few times. V usage is TRBV4-3 and J usage is TRBJ1-1; 8 nucleotides line up with TRBD1. The CDR3 spans 15 residues. Trimming at V came to 0 bases and at J to 2 bases, leaving 2 bases not matched to a gene. Per germline, CDR1 LGHNA and CDR2 YSLEER. The CDR3 is CASSQEGQVNTEAFF. CDR3 coding DNA: TGCGCCAGCAGCCAAGAGGGACAGGTAAACACTGAAGCTTTCTTT.

The rearrangement uses TRBV19 and TRBJ1-2; 8 bases align to TRBD1. CDR1 is LNHDA, CDR2 SQIVND, per germline (reference sequence). The J segment lost 2 bases and the V segment lost 3 bases, leaving 8 bases of the junction unmatched. CDR3 length equals 16 residues. CDR3 residues: CASSMETGVVNYGYTF. The CDR3 DNA reads TGTGCCAGTAGTATGGAGACAGGGGTGGTGAACTATGGCTACACCTTC.

The chain recombines TRBV27 with TRBJ2-3; a possible D gene is TRBD1 (5 bases). CDR3 length equals 14 residues. Trimming stripped 3 bases from V and 2 bases from J, with 9 bases between. Germline V gene lookup returns CDR1 MNHEY and CDR2 SMNVEV (reference sequence). CDR3 sequence (DNA): TGTGCCAGCAGTTTGGACACGTCCACAGATACGCAGTATTTT. It is translated as CASSLDTSTDTQYF.

The chain recombines TRBV6-5 with TRBJ1-2; 8 bases align to TRBD1. The CDR3 is made up of 15 amino acids. The J segment lost 0 bases and the V segment lost 5 bases, leaving 5 bases of the junction unmatched. CDR1 is MNHEY, CDR2 SVGAGI, per germline. CDR3 coding DNA: TGTGCCAGCAGTAGGGACAGGACACCTAACTATGGCTACACCTTC. Its protein is CASSRDRTPNYGYTF.

This clone was observed a single time. This chain uses TRBV5-4 with TRBJ2-3; perhaps TRBD1 as D (5 bases). This CDR3 comprises 16 residues. Germline CDR1 is SGHNT and CDR2 is YYREEE (reference sequence). The ends were cut back, 4 bases at V and 0 bases at J, with 15 bases in the middle. The chain's CDR3 is CASSPKDSPSTDTQYF. The DNA for the CDR3 is TGTGCCAGCAGCCCTAAAGACAGCCCTAGCACAGATACGCAGTATTTT.

This chain connects TRBV20-1 to TRBJ2-1, with D perhaps matching TRBD1 (5 bases). The ends were cut back, 0 bases at V and 10 bases at J, with 7 bases in the middle. Per the germline V gene, CDR1 is DFQATT and CDR2 is SNEGSKA (reference sequence). This CDR3 is 11 amino acids long. The CDR3 here is CSARDRTEQFF. The CDR3 DNA is TGCAGTGCTAGAGATAGGACAGAGCAGTTCTTC.

The chain combines TRBV19 with TRBJ2-5, with 8 nucleotides matching TRBD1. The germline CDR1 and CDR2 sequences are LNHDA and SQIVND (reference sequence). CDR3 length: 18 amino acids. J was trimmed by 5 bases and V by 9 bases; bases with no gene match: 23. The DNA for the CDR3 is TGTGCCAGCAACATAGGAGGTCTTTTGAGACAGGGGCCCGAGACCCAGTACTTC. Translated, it gives CASNIGGLLRQGPETQYF.

This clone was counted at least ten times. The chain has TRBV19 and TRBJ2-3; 11 positions match TRBD2. The CDR3 runs to 16 residues. Germline V CDR1 and CDR2: LNHDA, SQIVND (reference sequence). J lost 4 bases, V lost 6 bases, and 9 bases had no gene match. The CDR3 coding sequence is TGTGCCAGTAGAGAACTAGCGGGAGTTGTGGCAGATACGCAGTATTTT. Translating it yields CASRELAGVVADTQYF.

V and J are TRBV4-3 and TRBJ2-1, with D maybe TRBD2 (5 bases). The CDR3 has 14 amino acids. V was trimmed by 1 base and J by 8 bases, leaving 12 bases between them. From germline, CDR1 is LGHNA and CDR2 YSLEER. The DNA of the CDR3 is TGCGCCAGCAGCCAAGGGACTGCCCGGGATGAGCAGTTCTTC. Translating gives CASSQGTARDEQFF.

The V and J genes are TRBV10-3 and TRBJ1-1; 8 bases align to TRBD1. In germline, CDR1 is ENHRY, CDR2 SYGVKD. V was pared by 2 bases and J by 4 bases, with 3 bases of the junction left unmatched. The CDR3 consists of 14 residues. CDR3 amino acids: CAISEGQGPTEAFF. The DNA of the CDR3 is TGTGCCATCAGTGAGGGACAGGGCCCCACTGAAGCTTTCTTT.

CDR3 sequence reads: CASSALAGGLYNEQFF. The CDR3 DNA reads TGTGCCAGCAGCGCTTTAGCGGGGGGCCTTTACAATGAGCAGTTCTTC. V usage is TRBV9 and J usage is TRBJ2-1; 10 bases are shared with TRBD2. With V trimmed by 3 bases and J by 4 bases, 7 bases remained unmatched. The CDR3 extends over 16 amino acids. From germline, CDR1 is SGDLS and CDR2 YYNGEE.

The rearrangement joins TRBV27 to TRBJ1-1; a possible D gene is TRBD1 (5 bases). Germline-derived CDR1 and CDR2 are MNHEY and SMNVEV (reference sequence). There are 14 residues in the CDR3. Trimming pared 3 bases from V and 5 bases from J, leaving 13 bases between. CDR3 amino acids: CASSFSQGRTEAFF. The CDR3 coding sequence is TGTGCCAGCAGTTTCTCTCAGGGTCGGACTGAAGCTTTCTTT.

V is TRBV9 and J is TRBJ2-7; 8 bases agree with TRBD1. In germline, CDR1 is SGDLS, CDR2 YYNGEE. This CDR3 has 16 amino acids. V shed 2 bases, J shed 4 bases, and the junction held 11 bases outside the gene matches. CDR3 sequence (DNA): TGTGCCAGCAGCGTCGCGACAGGGGCGGCTCTTTACGAGCAGTACTTC. This sequence encodes CASSVATGAALYEQYF. Full variable domain (outside the CDR3, taken from reference TRBV9 and TRBJ2-7): DSGVTQTPKHLITATGQRVTLRCSPRSGDLSVYWYQQSLDQGLQFLIQYYNGEERAKGNILERFSAQQFPDLHSELNLSSLELGDSALYFCASSVATGAALYEQYFGPGTRLTVT.

This rearrangement joins TRBV2 to TRBJ2-1; tentatively, D is TRBD2 (6 bases). The CDR3 is made up of 14 amino acids. Trimming shortened V by 3 bases and J by 0 bases, and 6 bases separated the two germline ends. Per germline, CDR1 SNHLY and CDR2 FYNNEI. CDR3 in DNA: TGTGCCAGCAGTGACGGGAGCTCCTACAATGAGCAGTTCTTC. This translates into CASSDGSSYNEQFF.

This rearrangement joins TRBV27 to TRBJ2-7, with D unclear. The germline V gene encodes CDR1 MNHEY and CDR2 SMNVEV (reference sequence). The CDR3 is 13 residues long. The V gene lost 5 bases and the J gene lost 7 bases, with 15 bases spanning the gap. The CDR3 sequence is CASSPLPSPEQYF. The CDR3 nucleotides are TGTGCCAGCAGTCCCCTCCCTTCTCCGGAGCAGTACTTC.

This clone showed up just once. The V and J genes are TRBV4-1 and TRBJ2-1; 8 positions agree with TRBD2. Germline-derived CDR1 and CDR2 are MGHRA and YSYEKL. There are 20 residues in the CDR3. The V segment lost 1 base and the J segment 5 bases; nucleotides outside the gene matches: 19. The CDR3 protein is CASSQATYRTGTRGDNEQFF. For the CDR3, the DNA is TGCGCCAGCAGCCAAGCCACCTACCGAACCGGGACTAGGGGGGACAATGAGCAGTTCTTC.

V usage is TRBV5-4 and J usage is TRBJ2-2; TRBD1 aligns across 8 bases. CDR3 size: 16 residues. The germline V gene encodes CDR1 SGHNT and CDR2 YYREEE (reference sequence). J gave up 4 bases and V 1 base, and 6 bases lay outside the gene matches. The CDR3 DNA is TGTGCCAGCAGCTTGCCCCAGGGGGCAAGCACCGGGGAGCTGTTTTTT. Encoded protein: CASSLPQGASTGELFF.

The chain has TRBV7-2 and TRBJ2-3, with TRBD2 matching 10 bases. The CDR3 extends over 18 amino acids. V trimming: 3 bases; J trimming: 2 bases; junction bases outside the gene matches: 11. CDR1 and CDR2 (germline): SGHTA, FQGNSA. The CDR3 reads CASSFLPSAGGTTDTQYF. CDR3 in DNA: TGTGCCAGCAGCTTCCTTCCCTCAGCGGGAGGGACCACAGATACGCAGTATTTT.

This rearrangement joins TRBV4-1 to TRBJ1-6, with TRBD1 identical over 7 bases. The CDR3 has 17 amino acids. The V gene end was trimmed by 3 bases and the J gene end by 8 bases; junction bases not matched to a gene: 13. Germline CDR1 and CDR2: MGHRA and YSYEKL. The CDR3 is CASSHTPGLGGDSPLHF. The CDR3 DNA sequence: TGCGCCAGCAGCCACACCCCCGGGTTAGGGGGCGATTCACCCCTCCACTTT.

The chain has TRBV4-3 and TRBJ2-5; 8 nucleotides agree with TRBD1. V shed 3 bases, J shed 5 bases, and the junction held 8 bases outside the gene matches. This CDR3 contains 15 residues. The germline gives CDR1 LGHNA, CDR2 YSLEER. The CDR3 region is CASSQGTGYSETQYF. For the CDR3, the DNA is TGCGCCAGCAGCCAGGGGACAGGTTACTCGGAGACCCAGTACTTC.